This is a list of T cell receptor beta chains from one sample in a study of blood T cell repertoires in COVID-19. Sequenced by immunoSEQ multiplex PCR; TCRdb stores in-frame clones only, minus some. Here the sample spans roughly 240,000 clones, 86% being singletons. The sequenced sample was PBMCs or T cells enriched from blood (not recorded which). The source of these receptors is a woman aged 45 to 65 who had recovered from COVID-19. Each CDR3 is given with its conserved first and last residue. A D gene is named only where the DNA matches it firmly. Clone size, where shown, is once, few, many, or a class for clones that have expanded.

V gene,J gene,clone size,D gene,CDR3 DNA,CDR3 protein
TRBV7-3,TRBJ2-7,.,.,TGTGCCAGCAGCAAAAGCGGACCCCCCTACGAGCAGTACTTC,CASSKSGPPYEQYF
TRBV6-2/TRBV6-3,TRBJ2-7,once,.,TGTGCCAGCAGTTGGTCAGGATTGTCGAGCTCCTACGAGCAGTACTTC,CASSWSGLSSSYEQYF
TRBV2,TRBJ2-7,.,TRBD2,TGTGCCAGCCTCGGGACTAGCGGGGGGTACGAGCAGTACTTC,CASLGTSGGYEQYF
TRBV9,TRBJ1-3,.,.,TGTGCCAGCAGCGTAGGCGGAACATCTGGAAACACCATATATTTT,CASSVGGTSGNTIYF
TRBV7-3,TRBJ1-1,.,TRBD1,TGTGCCAGCAGCTTAAACAGGGGTTTTACTGAAGCTTTCTTT,CASSLNRGFTEAFF
TRBV7-6,TRBJ2-3,.,TRBD1,TGTGCCAGCAGCCGACAGGGGGGCGCAGATACGCAGTATTTT,CASSRQGGADTQYF
TRBV5-1,TRBJ1-1,.,.,TGCGCCAGCAGCTTTGGGGGGGTACGAGGCACTGAAGCTTTCTTT,CASSFGGVRGTEAFF
TRBV7-2,TRBJ2-1,.,TRBD1,TGTGCCAGCAGCTTAGGCACAGGGGGCTCCAATGAGCAGTTCTTC,CASSLGTGGSNEQFF
TRBV7-2,TRBJ1-1,.,TRBD1,TGTGCCAGCAGCTTCACCGGGACAGCGAAATCTGAAGCTTTCTTT,CASSFTGTAKSEAFF
TRBV4-1,TRBJ1-1,once,.,TGCGCCAGCAGCCAAGATCTCAGTGAAGCTTTCTTT,CASSQDLSEAFF
TRBV23-1,TRBJ1-1,.,.,TGCGCCAGCAGTCCGGATGAAACCGGGAGCACTGAAGCTTTCTTT,CASSPDETGSTEAFF
TRBV28,TRBJ1-2,once,.,TGTGCCAGCAGTTCATCGGGCTACGGGGGAGGCTACACCTTC,CASSSSGYGGGYTF
TRBV7-2,TRBJ2-2,.,.,TGTGCCAGCAGCTTACAAGTGGGGGCCACGAGGCGGGAGCTGTTTTTT,CASSLQVGATRRELFF
TRBV4-1,TRBJ1-4,once,TRBD1,TGCGCCAGCAGCCAAGGCGGGACAGGGAGATTTAATGAAAAACTGTTTTTT,CASSQGGTGRFNEKLFF
TRBV28,TRBJ1-5,.,TRBD1,TGTGCCAGCAGTCCCAGCCCGGGACAGGGGGCTCGCAATCAGCCCCAGCATTTT,CASSPSPGQGARNQPQHF
TRBV2,TRBJ2-7,.,.,TGTGCCAGCAGGCTAGCCTCCTACGAGCAGTACTTC,CASRLASYEQYF
TRBV28,TRBJ2-7,.,TRBD1,TGTGCCAGCAGTTTGGGACAGTCCTACGAGCAGTACTTC,CASSLGQSYEQYF
TRBV14,TRBJ2-7,few,.,TGTGCCAGCAGCCGTAACAGGGGAGGTTCCTACGAGCAGTACTTC,CASSRNRGGSYEQYF
TRBV4-3,TRBJ2-1,.,.,TGCGCCAGCAGCCAGACCCCCGACAGGCTGGGTAATGAGCAGTTCTTC,CASSQTPDRLGNEQFF
TRBV2,TRBJ1-6,few,.,TGTGCCAGCAAGGCGCCGACCTCGGGTTCACCCCTCCACTTT,CASKAPTSGSPLHF
TRBV9,TRBJ2-7,.,.,TGTGCCAGCAGCAAAGGACAGAGCTACGAGCAGTACTTC,CASSKGQSYEQYF
TRBV6-2/TRBV6-3,TRBJ2-2,.,TRBD2,TGTGCCAGCAGTCGGGACTACCCGGATAGGAGCGGGGAGCTGTTTTTT,CASSRDYPDRSGELFF
TRBV30,TRBJ2-6,.,.,TGTGCCTGGACCCAGGGGGCCAACGTCCTGACTTTC,CAWTQGANVLTF
TRBV11-3,TRBJ1-4,.,TRBD1,TGTGCCAGCAGCCCCCCCGTGGACAGGAATGAAAAACTGTTTTTT,CASSPPVDRNEKLFF
TRBV27,TRBJ1-1,.,.,TGTGCCAGCGGTCGGAGGACGGGAGCTTTCTTT,CASGRRTGAFF
TRBV24-1,TRBJ2-5,few,.,TGTGCCACCAGTGATTCCCTGAGGGGGGGCAAGGAGACCCAGTACTTC,CATSDSLRGGKETQYF
TRBV28,TRBJ1-6,once,.,TGTGCCAGCAGTTTTCCCGGGATGGACTATAATTCACCCCTCCACTTT,CASSFPGMDYNSPLHF
TRBV10-3,TRBJ2-1,.,TRBD1,TGTGCCATCAGTGCCCCGACAGGGGGAAACTCCTACAATGAGCAGTTCTTC,CAISAPTGGNSYNEQFF
TRBV5-1,TRBJ1-1,.,.,TGCGCCAGCAGCTTGGCCGACATCTCGGGGACTGAAGCTTTCTTT,CASSLADISGTEAFF